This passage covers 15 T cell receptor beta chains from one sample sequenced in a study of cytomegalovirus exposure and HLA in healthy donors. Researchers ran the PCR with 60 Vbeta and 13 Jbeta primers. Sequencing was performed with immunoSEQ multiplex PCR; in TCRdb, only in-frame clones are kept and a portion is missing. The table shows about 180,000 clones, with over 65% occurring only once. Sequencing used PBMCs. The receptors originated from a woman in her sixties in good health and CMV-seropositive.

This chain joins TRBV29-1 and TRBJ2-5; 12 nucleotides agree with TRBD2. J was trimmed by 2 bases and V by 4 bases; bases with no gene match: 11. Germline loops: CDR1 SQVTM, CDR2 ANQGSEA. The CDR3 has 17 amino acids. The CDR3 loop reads CSVVPSGRVTLQETQYF. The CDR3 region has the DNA TGCAGCGTTGTTCCTAGCGGGAGGGTAACTTTACAAGAGACCCAGTACTTC.

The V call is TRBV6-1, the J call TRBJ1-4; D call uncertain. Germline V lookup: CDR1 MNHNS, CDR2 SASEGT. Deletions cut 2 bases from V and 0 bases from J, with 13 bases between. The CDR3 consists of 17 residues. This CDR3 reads CASSELFGLSTNEKLFF. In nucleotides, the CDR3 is TGTGCCAGCAGTGAATTATTCGGACTCTCAACTAATGAAAAACTGTTTTTT.

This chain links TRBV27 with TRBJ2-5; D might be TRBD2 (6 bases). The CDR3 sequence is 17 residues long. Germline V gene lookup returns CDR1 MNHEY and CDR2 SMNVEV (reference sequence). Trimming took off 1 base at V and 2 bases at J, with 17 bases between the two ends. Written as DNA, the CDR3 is TGTGCCAGCAGTTTATGGTCTGGGGCGGGGAAACAAGAGACCCAGTACTTC. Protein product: CASSLWSGAGKQETQYF.

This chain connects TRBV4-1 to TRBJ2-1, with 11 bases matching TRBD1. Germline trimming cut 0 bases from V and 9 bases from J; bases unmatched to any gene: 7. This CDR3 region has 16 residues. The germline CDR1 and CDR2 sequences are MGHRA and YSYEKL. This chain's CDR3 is CASSQDRGTGGIEQFF. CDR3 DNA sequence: TGCGCCAGCAGCCAAGATCGGGGGACAGGGGGTATTGAGCAGTTCTTC.

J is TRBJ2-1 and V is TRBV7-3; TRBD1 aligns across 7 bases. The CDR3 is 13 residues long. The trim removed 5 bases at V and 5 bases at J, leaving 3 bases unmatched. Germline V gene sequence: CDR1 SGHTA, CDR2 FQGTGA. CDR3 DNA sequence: TGTGCCAGCAGCAGGGGACAGAACAATGAGCAGTTCTTC. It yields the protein CASSRGQNNEQFF.

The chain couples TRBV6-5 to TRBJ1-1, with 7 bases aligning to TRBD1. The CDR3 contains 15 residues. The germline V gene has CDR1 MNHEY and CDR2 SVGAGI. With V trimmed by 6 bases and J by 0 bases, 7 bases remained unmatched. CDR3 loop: CASRTPGTVNTEAFF. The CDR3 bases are TGTGCCAGCAGGACTCCCGGGACAGTGAACACTGAAGCTTTCTTT.

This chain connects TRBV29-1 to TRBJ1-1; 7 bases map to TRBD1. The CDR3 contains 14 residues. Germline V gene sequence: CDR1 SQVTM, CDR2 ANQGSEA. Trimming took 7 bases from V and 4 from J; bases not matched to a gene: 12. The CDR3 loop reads CSGDDRAGITEAFF. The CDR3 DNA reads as TGCAGCGGAGACGACAGGGCGGGGATCACTGAAGCTTTCTTT.

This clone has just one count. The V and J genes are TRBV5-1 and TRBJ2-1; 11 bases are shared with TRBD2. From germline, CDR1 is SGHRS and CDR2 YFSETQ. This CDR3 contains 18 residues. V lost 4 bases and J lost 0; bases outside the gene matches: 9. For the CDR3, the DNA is TGCGCCAGCAGCCCAGGGACTAGCGGATTTATCTCCTACAATGAGCAGTTCTTC. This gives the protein CASSPGTSGFISYNEQFF.

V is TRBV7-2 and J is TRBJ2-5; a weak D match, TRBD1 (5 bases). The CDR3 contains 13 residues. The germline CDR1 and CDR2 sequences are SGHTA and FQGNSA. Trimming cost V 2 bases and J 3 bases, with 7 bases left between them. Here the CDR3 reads CASSLSREETQYF. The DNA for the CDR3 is TGTGCCAGCAGCTTATCCAGGGAAGAGACCCAGTACTTC.

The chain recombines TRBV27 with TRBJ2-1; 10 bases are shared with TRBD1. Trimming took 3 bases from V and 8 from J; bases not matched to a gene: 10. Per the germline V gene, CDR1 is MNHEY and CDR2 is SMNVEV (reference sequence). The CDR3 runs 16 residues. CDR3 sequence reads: CASSFFRDRGLDEQFF. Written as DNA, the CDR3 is TGTGCCAGCAGTTTTTTCCGGGACAGGGGCTTGGATGAGCAGTTCTTC.

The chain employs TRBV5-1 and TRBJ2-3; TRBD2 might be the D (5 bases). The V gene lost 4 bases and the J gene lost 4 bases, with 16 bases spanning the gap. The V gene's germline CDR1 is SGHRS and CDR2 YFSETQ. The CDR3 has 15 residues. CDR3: CASSVGRPLPDTQYF. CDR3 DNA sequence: TGCGCCAGCAGCGTGGGGAGACCTCTCCCAGATACGCAGTATTTT.

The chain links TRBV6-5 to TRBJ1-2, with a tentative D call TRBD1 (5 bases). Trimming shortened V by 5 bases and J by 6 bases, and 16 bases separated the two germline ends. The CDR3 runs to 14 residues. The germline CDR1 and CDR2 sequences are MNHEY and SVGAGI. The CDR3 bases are TGTGCCAGCAGTCGAATAAGGGGCAGGAATGGCTACACCTTC. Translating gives CASSRIRGRNGYTF.

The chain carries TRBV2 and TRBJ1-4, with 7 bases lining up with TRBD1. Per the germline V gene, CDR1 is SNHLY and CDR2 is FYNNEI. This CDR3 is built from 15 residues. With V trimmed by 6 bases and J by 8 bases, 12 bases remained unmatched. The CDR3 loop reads CASRNTGAIGEKLFF. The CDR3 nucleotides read TGTGCCAGCAGAAACACAGGGGCTATTGGGGAAAAACTGTTTTTT.

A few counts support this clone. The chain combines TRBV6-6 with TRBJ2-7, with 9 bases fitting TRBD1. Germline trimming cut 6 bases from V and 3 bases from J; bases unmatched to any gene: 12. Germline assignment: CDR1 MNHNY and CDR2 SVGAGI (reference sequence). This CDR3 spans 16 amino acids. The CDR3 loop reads CASSHPGDRANYEQYF. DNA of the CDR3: TGTGCCAGCAGCCACCCCGGGGACAGGGCAAACTACGAGCAGTACTTC.

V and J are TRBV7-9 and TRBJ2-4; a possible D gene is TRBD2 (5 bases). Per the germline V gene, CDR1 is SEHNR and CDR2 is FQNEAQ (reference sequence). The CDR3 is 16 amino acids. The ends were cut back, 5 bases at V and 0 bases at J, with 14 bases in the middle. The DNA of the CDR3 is TGTGCCAGCAGCCCCCGACTAAGCTCAGCCAAAAACATTCAGTACTTC. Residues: CASSPRLSSAKNIQYF.